This T cell receptor beta chain was sequenced for a study of T-cell reconstitution after alpha-beta-depleted transplantation in children. Study-level results: Several hundred graft clones that had expanded were reportedly the source of alpha-beta T cells about two months after transplant. When one year had passed after transplant, most T-cell counts and diversity came from newly produced T cells.

Germline V lookup: CDR1 DFQATT, CDR2 SNEGSKA (reference sequence). This CDR3 comprises 14 residues. Trimming took off 7 bases at V and 8 bases at J, with 20 bases between the two ends. TCRbeta library preparation incorporated unique molecular identifiers. TCRdb ran MiXCR on the PCR reads and lists one entry per CDR3 protein. This sample carries about a million distinct CDR3 sequences, around 30% of them seen once, and the ten largest clones take under 30%. Note on this clonotype: The antigen remains undetermined.

The genes are TRBV20-1 and TRBJ1-4; tentatively, D is TRBD1 (6 bases). The TCR originated in a boy younger than two who had a stem cell transplant for SCID, so the T cells may come from the graft donor. Sequenced here: PBMCs, mostly from graft donor cells, sampled 360 days after TCRalphabeta/CD19-depleted stem cell transplant. In DNA, the CDR3 is TGCAGTGTGGCTAAGGGGGGGTTGGGAGAAAAACTGTTTTTT. This gives the protein CSVAKGGLGEKLFF.